The 10 T cell receptor beta chains presented below share a single source sample, sequenced in a study of T cell responses to AZD1222 COVID-19 vaccine. Libraries were prepared by immunoSEQ multiplex PCR; TCRdb keeps only in-frame clonotypes and omits some of them. The sample table includes about 140,000 clones. Sequences were obtained from peripheral blood. These TCRs come from an adult in good health.

This chain joins TRBV9 and TRBJ2-7, with 7 bases lining up with TRBD1. CDR1 is SGDLS, CDR2 YYNGEE, per germline. CDR3 length: 14 amino acids. Trimming at V came to 4 bases and at J to 3 bases, leaving 7 bases not matched to a gene. The CDR3 DNA is TGTGCCAGCAGCTCTCCCGGGACAGACTACGAGCAGTACTTC. Amino acids: CASSSPGTDYEQYF.

The chain employs TRBV6-1 and TRBJ1-6, with 7 nucleotides matching TRBD1. Germline CDR1 and CDR2: MNHNS and SASEGT. This CDR3 is 14 amino acids long. V shed 2 bases, J shed 8 bases, and the junction held 3 bases outside the gene matches. This chain's CDR3 is CASSERDRDSPLHF. The CDR3, as DNA: TGTGCCAGCAGTGAACGTGACAGGGATTCACCCCTCCACTTT.

The J gene is TRBJ2-7, the V gene TRBV18, with unresolved D. Germline CDR1 KGHSH, CDR2 LQKENI. The germline V and J ends were trimmed by 6 bases and 2 bases, with 8 bases remaining between them. The CDR3 loop spans 12 amino acids. The DNA of the CDR3 is TGTGCCAGCTCCCTCTACACCTACGAGCAGTACTTC. Residues: CASSLYTYEQYF.

The chain combines TRBV6-1 with TRBJ1-1; D not resolved. V lost 2 bases to trimming and J lost 10 bases, with 5 bases between them. The germline V gene has CDR1 MNHNS and CDR2 SASEGT. The CDR3 consists of 10 residues. Here the CDR3 DNA reads TGTGCCAGCAGTGAAAGCCCAGCTTTCTTT. Protein sequence: CASSESPAFF.

The chain combines TRBV18 with TRBJ1-6, with a weak D call TRBD1 (6 bases). The CDR3 length is 14 residues. V gave up 6 bases and J gave up 7 bases, with 13 bases separating them. Germline CDR1 reads KGHSH; CDR2 reads LQKENI. Written as DNA, the CDR3 is TGTGCCAGCTCGGCTAACAGGGACAATTCACCCCTCCACTTT. Amino acid sequence: CASSANRDNSPLHF. Drawing the rest from reference TRBV18 and TRBJ1-6, the complete variable domain is NAGVMQNPRHLVRRRGQEARLRCSPMKGHSHVYWYRQLPEEGLKFMVYLQKENIIDESGMPKERFSAEFPKEGPSILRIQQVVRGDSAAYFCASSANRDNSPLHFGNGTRLTVT.

The chain joins TRBV3-1 (or the pseudogene TRBV3-2) to TRBJ1-1; no clear D. V gave up 2 bases and J gave up 2 bases, with 9 bases separating them. Germline V gives CDR1 LGHDT, CDR2 YNNKEL (reference sequence). This CDR3 is 14 amino acids long. The CDR3 is CASSQLNINTEAFF. Written as DNA, the CDR3 is TGTGCCAGCAGCCAACTCAACATAAACACTGAAGCTTTCTTT.

The V call is TRBV6-5, the J call TRBJ1-2; D unclear. Germline V gene data show CDR1 as MNHEY and CDR2 as SVGAGI. Trimming left V 4 bases short and J 0 bases short, with 9 bases between. The CDR3 has 14 amino acids. The CDR3 region has the DNA TGTGCCAGCAGTTTAGACGGAGCTAACTATGGCTACACCTTC. The encoded protein is CASSLDGANYGYTF.

This chain links TRBV5-6 with TRBJ1-6; D remains unclear. This CDR3 region has 15 residues. V lost 2 bases, J lost 7 bases, and 13 bases lay in between. Germline CDR1 reads SGHDT; CDR2 reads YYEEEE. CDR3 in DNA: TGTGCCAGCAGCTTTTACGATTTGGGGAATTCACCCCTCCACTTT. Protein: CASSFYDLGNSPLHF.

The chain uses TRBV2 and TRBJ1-2, with D possibly being TRBD1 (5 bases). The CDR3 consists of 14 residues. Germline V gene sequence: CDR1 SNHLY, CDR2 FYNNEI. Trimming removed 2 bases from V and 5 bases from J, with 12 bases in between. The CDR3 DNA follows: TGTGCCAGCAGTGAAATCAGGGCGCAGTATGGCTACACCTTC. Its translation is CASSEIRAQYGYTF.

The V and J genes are TRBV29-1 and TRBJ1-5, with D possibly being TRBD1 (5 bases). Germline CDR1 and CDR2: SQVTM and ANQGSEA. The CDR3 has 15 residues. The ends were cut back, 8 bases at V and 0 bases at J, with 17 bases in the middle. The CDR3 loop is CSSPGRAYSNQPQHF. As DNA, the CDR3 is TGCAGCTCCCCCGGCAGGGCATATAGCAATCAGCCCCAGCATTTT. Filled out from reference TRBV29-1 and TRBJ1-5, the complete variable domain reads SAVISQKPSRDICQRGTSLTIQCQVDSQVTMMFWYRQQPGQSLTLIATANQGSEATYESGFVIDKFPISRPNLTFSTLTVSNMSPEDSSIYLCSSPGRAYSNQPQHFGDGTRLSIL.